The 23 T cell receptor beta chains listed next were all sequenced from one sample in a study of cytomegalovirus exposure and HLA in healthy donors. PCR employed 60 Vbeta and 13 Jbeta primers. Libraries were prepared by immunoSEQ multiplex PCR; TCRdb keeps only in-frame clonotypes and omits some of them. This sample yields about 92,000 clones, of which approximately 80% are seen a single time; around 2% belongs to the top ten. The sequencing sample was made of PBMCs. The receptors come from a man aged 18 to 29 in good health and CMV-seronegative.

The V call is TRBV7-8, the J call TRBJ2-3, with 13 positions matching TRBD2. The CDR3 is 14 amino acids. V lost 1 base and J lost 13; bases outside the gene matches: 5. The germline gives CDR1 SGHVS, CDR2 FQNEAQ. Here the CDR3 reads CASSLGTSGGSEYF. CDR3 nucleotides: TGTGCCAGCAGCTTAGGGACTAGCGGGGGTTCCGAGTATTTT.

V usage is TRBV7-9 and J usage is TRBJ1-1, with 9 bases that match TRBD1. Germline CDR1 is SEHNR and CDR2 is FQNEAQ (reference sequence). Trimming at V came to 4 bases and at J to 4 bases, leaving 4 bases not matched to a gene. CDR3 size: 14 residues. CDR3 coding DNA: TGTGCCAGCAGCTCCCCGACAGGGGGCACTGAAGCTTTCTTT. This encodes CASSSPTGGTEAFF.

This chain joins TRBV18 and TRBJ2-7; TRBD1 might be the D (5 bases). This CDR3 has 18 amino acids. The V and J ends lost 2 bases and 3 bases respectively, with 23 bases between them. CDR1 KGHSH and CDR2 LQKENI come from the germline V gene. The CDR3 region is CASSPIDLLSDILYEQYF. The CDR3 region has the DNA TGTGCCAGCTCACCAATCGACCTTTTATCGGACATTCTCTACGAGCAGTACTTC.

In DNA form, the CDR3 reads TGTGCCAGCAGCCGGGGATCTGAAAAACTGTTTTTT. It translates to CASSRGSEKLFF. The chain uses TRBV6-1 and TRBJ1-4; D remains ambiguous. The CDR3 sequence is 12 residues long. V was shortened by 6 bases and J by 7 bases, with 9 bases between the two germline ends. Germline lookup yields CDR1 MNHNS and CDR2 SASEGT.

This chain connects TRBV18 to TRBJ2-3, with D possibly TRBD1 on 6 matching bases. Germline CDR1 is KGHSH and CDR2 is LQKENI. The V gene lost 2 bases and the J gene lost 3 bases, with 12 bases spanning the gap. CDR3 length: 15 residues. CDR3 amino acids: CASSPGGRVTDTQYF. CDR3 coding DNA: TGTGCCAGCTCACCAGGGGGCCGGGTGACAGATACGCAGTATTTT.

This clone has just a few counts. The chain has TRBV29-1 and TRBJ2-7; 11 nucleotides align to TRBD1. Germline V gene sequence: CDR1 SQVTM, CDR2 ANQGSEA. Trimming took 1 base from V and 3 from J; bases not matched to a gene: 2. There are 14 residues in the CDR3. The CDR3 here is CSVEGGQGGYEQYF. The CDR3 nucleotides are TGCAGCGTTGAAGGGGGACAGGGGGGCTACGAGCAGTACTTC.

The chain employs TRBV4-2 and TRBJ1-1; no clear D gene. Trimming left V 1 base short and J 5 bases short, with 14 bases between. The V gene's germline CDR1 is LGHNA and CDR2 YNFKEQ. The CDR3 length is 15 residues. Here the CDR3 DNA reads TGTGCCAGCAGCCAAGCCTCCGCCATGAGGACTGAAGCTTTCTTT. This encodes CASSQASAMRTEAFF.

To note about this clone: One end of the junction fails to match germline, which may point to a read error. The CDR3 DNA reads TGTTCCAGCAGCCTTAGGACAGTCAATCAGCCCCAGCATTTT. Residues: CSSSLRTVNQPQHF. The chain combines TRBV7-9 with TRBJ1-5; D is possibly TRBD1 (6 bases). From germline, CDR1 is SEHNR and CDR2 FQNEAQ (reference sequence). The CDR3 runs 14 residues.

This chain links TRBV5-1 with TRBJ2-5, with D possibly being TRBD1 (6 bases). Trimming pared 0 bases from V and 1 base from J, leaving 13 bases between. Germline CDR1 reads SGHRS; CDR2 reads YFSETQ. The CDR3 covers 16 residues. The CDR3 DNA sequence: TGCGCCAGCAGCTTGGCCTTGACAGGAGCCCAAGAGACCCAGTACTTC. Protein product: CASSLALTGAQETQYF. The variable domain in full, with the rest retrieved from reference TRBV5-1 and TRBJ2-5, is KAGVTQTPRYLIKTRGQQVTLSCSPISGHRSVSWYQQTPGQGLQFLFEYFSETQRNKGNFPGRFSGRQFSNSRSEMNVSTLELGDSALYLCASSLALTGAQETQYFGPGTRLLVL.

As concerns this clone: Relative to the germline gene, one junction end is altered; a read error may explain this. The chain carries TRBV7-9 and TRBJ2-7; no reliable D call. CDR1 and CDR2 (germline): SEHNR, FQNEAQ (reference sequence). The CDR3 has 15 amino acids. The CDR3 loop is CSSTPGSAVSYEQYF. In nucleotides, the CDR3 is TGTTCCAGCACCCCCGGGTCGGCGGTATCCTACGAGCAGTACTTC.

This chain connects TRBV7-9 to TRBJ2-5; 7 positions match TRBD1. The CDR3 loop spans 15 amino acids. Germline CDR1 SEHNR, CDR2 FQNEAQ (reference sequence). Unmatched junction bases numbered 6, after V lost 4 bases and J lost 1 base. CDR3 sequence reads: CASSSTGERQETQYF. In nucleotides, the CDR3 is TGTGCCAGCAGCTCTACAGGGGAACGCCAAGAGACCCAGTACTTC.

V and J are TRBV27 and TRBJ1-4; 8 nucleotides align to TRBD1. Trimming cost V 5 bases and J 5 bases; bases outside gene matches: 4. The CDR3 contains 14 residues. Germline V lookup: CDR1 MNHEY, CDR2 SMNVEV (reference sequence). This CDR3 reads CASSEQGGNEKLFF. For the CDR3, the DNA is TGTGCCAGCAGTGAACAGGGGGGAAATGAAAAACTGTTTTTT.

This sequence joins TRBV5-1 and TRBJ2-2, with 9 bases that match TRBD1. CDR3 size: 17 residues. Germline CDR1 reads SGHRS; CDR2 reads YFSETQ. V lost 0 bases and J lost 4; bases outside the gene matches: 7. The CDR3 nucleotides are TGCGCCAGCAGCTTGGGCGGGACAGGGTGGAGCACCGGGGAGCTGTTTTTT. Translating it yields CASSLGGTGWSTGELFF.

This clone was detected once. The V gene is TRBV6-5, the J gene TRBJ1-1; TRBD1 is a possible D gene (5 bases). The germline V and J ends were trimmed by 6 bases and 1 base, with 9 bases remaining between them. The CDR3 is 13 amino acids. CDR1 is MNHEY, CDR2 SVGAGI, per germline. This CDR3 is CASRGEGNTEAFF. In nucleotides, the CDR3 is TGTGCCAGCAGAGGGGAGGGGAACACTGAAGCTTTCTTT.

CDR3 coding DNA: TGCAGCGTTTTGTTGGGGGGTCGCGGTGAGCAGTTCTTC. As protein: CSVLLGGRGEQFF. This rearrangement joins TRBV29-1 to TRBJ2-1; D is possibly TRBD2 (6 bases). This CDR3 has 13 residues. CDR1 is SQVTM and CDR2 is ANQGSEA in the germline V gene. V shed 5 bases and J shed 9 bases, with 17 bases lying between them.

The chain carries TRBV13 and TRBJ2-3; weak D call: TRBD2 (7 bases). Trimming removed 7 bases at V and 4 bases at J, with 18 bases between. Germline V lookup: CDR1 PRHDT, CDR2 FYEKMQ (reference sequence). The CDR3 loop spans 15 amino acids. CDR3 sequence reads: CASNHGGPGPDTQYF. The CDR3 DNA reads TGTGCCAGCAATCACGGGGGGCCAGGTCCAGATACGCAGTATTTT.

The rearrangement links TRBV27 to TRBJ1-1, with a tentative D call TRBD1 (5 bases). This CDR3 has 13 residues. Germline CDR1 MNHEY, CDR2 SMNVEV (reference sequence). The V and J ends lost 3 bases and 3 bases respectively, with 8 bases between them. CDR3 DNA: TGTGCCAGCAGTTTCGGGGGTTACACTGAAGCTTTCTTT. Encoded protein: CASSFGGYTEAFF.

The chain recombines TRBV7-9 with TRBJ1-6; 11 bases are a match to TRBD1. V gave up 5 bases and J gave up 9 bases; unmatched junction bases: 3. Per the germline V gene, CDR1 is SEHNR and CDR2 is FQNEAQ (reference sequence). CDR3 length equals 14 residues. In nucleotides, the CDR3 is TGTGCCAGCAGCCCCGGGACAGGGGGTTCACCCCTCCACTTT. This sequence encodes CASSPGTGGSPLHF.

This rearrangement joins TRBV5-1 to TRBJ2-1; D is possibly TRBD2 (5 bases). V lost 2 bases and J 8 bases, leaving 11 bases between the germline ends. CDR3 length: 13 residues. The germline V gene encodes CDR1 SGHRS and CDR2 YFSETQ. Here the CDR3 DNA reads TGCGCCAGCAGCTTACGTCTAGCTGATGAGCAGTTCTTC. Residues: CASSLRLADEQFF.

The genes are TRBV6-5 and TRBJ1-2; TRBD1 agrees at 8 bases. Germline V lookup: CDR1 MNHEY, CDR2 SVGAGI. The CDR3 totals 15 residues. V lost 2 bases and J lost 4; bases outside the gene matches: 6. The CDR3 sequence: CASSYPTGESYGYTF. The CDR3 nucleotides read TGTGCCAGCAGTTACCCGACAGGGGAGTCCTATGGCTACACCTTC.

In nucleotides, the CDR3 is TGTGCCAGCAGTGAATTGCGGGGGGAACGAGAGCAGTACTTC. It yields the protein CASSELRGEREQYF. The rearrangement links TRBV2 to TRBJ2-5; 8 bases line up with TRBD2. J was trimmed by 11 bases and V by 2 bases; bases with no gene match: 10. Germline V gene sequence: CDR1 SNHLY, CDR2 FYNNEI. The CDR3 spans 14 residues.

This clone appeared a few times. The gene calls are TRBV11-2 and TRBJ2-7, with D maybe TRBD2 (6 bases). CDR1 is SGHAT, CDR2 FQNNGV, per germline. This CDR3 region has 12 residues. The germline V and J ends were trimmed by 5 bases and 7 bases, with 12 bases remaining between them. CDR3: CASSRELEEQYF. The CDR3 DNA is TGTGCCAGCAGCCGGGAGCTGGAAGAGCAGTACTTC.

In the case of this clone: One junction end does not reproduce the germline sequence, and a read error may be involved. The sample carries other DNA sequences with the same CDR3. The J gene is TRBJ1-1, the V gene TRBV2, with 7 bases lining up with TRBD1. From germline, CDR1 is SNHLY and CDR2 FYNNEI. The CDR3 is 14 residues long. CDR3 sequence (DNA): TGCGCCAGCAGCGAGACAGGGAATGGCGCTGAAGCTTTCTTT. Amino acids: CASSETGNGAEAFF.